The present T cell receptor (beta chain) was sequenced within a study of T-cell reconstitution after alpha-beta-depleted transplantation in children listed by TCRdb under 2016. Study-wide context: The study quantitatively tracked T-cell immune reconstitution after TCRalphabeta/CD19-depleted allogeneic hematopoietic cell transplantation in children using TCR repertoire profiling.

This clonotype was seen a few times. Its antigen remains unidentified. No quality values exist for individual bases; no much larger clone is one base distant. Reading the label with the study, this specimen's treatment or condition is: allogeneic hematopoietic cell transplantation with graft depleted of TCRalphabeta T cells and CD19 B cells. The transplant recipients were children given TCRalphabeta/CD19-depleted allogeneic hematopoietic cell grafts. Results the study describes overall, beyond this receptor: In some patients, the high TCRbeta diversity seen at day 60 was put down to recipient T cells and intrathymic progenitors that had survived conditioning. The apparently early alphabetaT-cell count recovery about two months after transplant was reportedly dependent on only several hundred rapidly expanded clones derived from non-depleted graft cells. Over subsequent months, a decline in hyperexpanded clone frequencies was noted, and after one year, T-cell counts and TCRbeta diversity were mostly ascribed to newly produced T cells.

The cysteine opens and the phenylalanine closes a CDR3 of 16 amino acids. The only DNA kept is the CDR3, 48 bases in frame from the first base. Trimming removed 1 base from V and 8 bases from J; the gene matches leave 12 bases unexplained. As encoded in the germline V gene, CDR1 is SGHAT while CDR2 is FQNNGV. Library prep was done by PCR. Data came from an Illumina HiSeq 2500. Molecular barcoding was employed in the preparation of TCR libraries, with unique molecular identifiers being used to normalize TCRbeta repertoire quantification. Using fastp trimming at Q25 and MiXCR clonotype assembly, TCRdb reanalyzed the public sequencing data and kept in-frame beta chains. Merged by CDR3 protein, the rows form single entries marked with the most common genes and DNA. This sample gives about 74,000 distinct CDR3 sequences in total; 14% of them show up just once. The ten top clones hold 25% to 35% of the sample.

The receptor was isolated from a male patient between 2 and 10 years old who had a stem cell transplant for acute lymphoblastic leukemia, so the T cells may come from the graft donor. The sequenced sample was PBMCs, mostly from graft donor cells, obtained 180 days after TCRalphabeta/CD19-depleted stem cell transplant. The sequence links TRBV11-2 to TRBJ1-2; 8 central nucleotides agree with TRBD1. CDR3 reads: CASSLGQAGGTGGYTF. The nucleotide sequence reads as follows: TGTGCCAGCAGCTTAGGGCAGGCAGGGGGCACAGGAGGCTACACCTTC.